Listed here are 2 T cell receptor beta chains from one sample, sequenced in a study of Ad26.COV2.S vaccination and SARS-CoV-2 variants. Using immunoSEQ multiplex PCR, the repertoire was profiled, and TCRdb retains in-frame clones only, with some absent. Of a few hundred thousand clones listed, roughly 90% are singletons. The treatment was: roughly 19 received Ad26.COV2.S at low or high dose, single or two shots; several received placebo; per-sample allocation not given. Sampling was done on day 63 after the first vaccine or placebo injection. Here the sequenced sample was peripheral blood, taken in a trial of Ad26.COV2.S vaccine versus placebo. The receptors originated from a person between 18 and 65 years old who received the Ad26.COV2.S COVID-19 vaccine or a placebo.

This chain links TRBV9 with TRBJ2-3, with 12 nucleotides matching TRBD2. Germline V gene sequence: CDR1 SGDLS, CDR2 YYNGEE. This CDR3 region has 16 residues. After removal of 3 bases from V and 1 base from J, the junction contained 3 bases not matched to a gene. The CDR3 here is CASSALAGGGTDTQYF. DNA for the CDR3: TGTGCCAGCAGCGCGCTAGCGGGAGGGGGCACAGATACGCAGTATTTT.

A single count supports this clone. In DNA, the CDR3 is TGTGCCAGCAGTTACTGCCAGCACTCCCTTCTGGGGACTCCAACCACAGATACGCAGTATTTT. Translated: CASSYCQHSLLGTPTTDTQYF. The chain has TRBV6-7 and TRBJ2-3; D is possibly TRBD2 (6 bases). TRBV6-7 is classed as an ORF, of uncertain function. The CDR3 length is 21 residues. Trimming cost V 1 base and J 2 bases, with 28 bases left between them.